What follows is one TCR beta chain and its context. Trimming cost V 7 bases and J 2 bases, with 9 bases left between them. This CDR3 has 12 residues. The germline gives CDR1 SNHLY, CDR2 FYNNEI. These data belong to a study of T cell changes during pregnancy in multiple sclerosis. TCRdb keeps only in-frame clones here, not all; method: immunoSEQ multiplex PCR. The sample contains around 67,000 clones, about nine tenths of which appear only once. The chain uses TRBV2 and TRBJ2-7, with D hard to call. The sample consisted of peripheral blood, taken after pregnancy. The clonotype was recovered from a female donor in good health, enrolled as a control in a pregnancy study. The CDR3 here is CASTPLAYEQYF. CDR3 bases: TGTGCCAGCACCCCCCTCGCCTACGAGCAGTACTTC.